These 8 T cell receptor beta chains originate from one sample sequenced in a study of blood T cell repertoires in COVID-19. The protocol was immunoSEQ multiplex PCR, while the TCRdb copy is restricted to in-frame clones and leaves out a portion. The table lists more than 15,000 clones, less than 90% of them singletons, with approximately 34% in the top ten. Sequenced material: peripheral blood. The receptors were gathered from a woman over 75 with COVID-19, enrolled during active disease.

The chain is built from TRBV27 and TRBJ1-3; a possible D gene is TRBD1 (6 bases). Germline V CDR1 and CDR2: MNHEY, SMNVEV (reference sequence). Trimming left V 6 bases short and J 4 bases short, with 19 bases between. The CDR3 is 16 amino acids. In DNA, the CDR3 is TGTGCCAGCAGCCCCACAGGGAGGGTCGTAGGAAACACCATATATTTT. Encoded protein: CASSPTGRVVGNTIYF.

This clone is labeled medium-sized (0.01 to 0.1%). This chain joins TRBV2 and TRBJ2-5; a weak D match, TRBD2 (6 bases). Germline CDR1 reads SNHLY; CDR2 reads FYNNEI. The CDR3 length is 13 residues. Trimming shortened V by 6 bases and J by 7 bases, and 15 bases separated the two germline ends. The CDR3 protein is CASSGTDGGTQYF. DNA for the CDR3: TGTGCCAGCAGCGGGACTGACGGGGGGACCCAGTACTTC.

V usage is TRBV18 and J usage is TRBJ2-5; D is uncertain. The germline V gene has CDR1 KGHSH and CDR2 LQKENI. The CDR3 has 13 amino acids. V lost 3 bases and J 5 bases, leaving 10 bases between the germline ends. The CDR3 sequence: CASSPHPRETQYF. The CDR3 DNA is TGTGCCAGCTCACCCCACCCCAGGGAGACCCAGTACTTC.

This chain connects TRBV6-6 to TRBJ1-1; 7 bases fit TRBD1. From germline, CDR1 is MNHNY and CDR2 SVGAGI (reference sequence). V gave up 7 bases and J gave up 4 bases; unmatched junction bases: 9. The CDR3 totals 14 residues. The CDR3 loop reads CASIGRPGGTEAFF. CDR3 bases: TGTGCCAGCATAGGTAGGCCAGGGGGCACTGAAGCTTTCTTT.

This chain connects TRBV3-1 (or the pseudogene TRBV3-2) to TRBJ2-7, with D perhaps TRBD2 (6 bases). The CDR3 consists of 13 residues. The germline gives CDR1 LGHDT, CDR2 YNNKEL (reference sequence). V was pared by 1 base and J by 4 bases, with 8 bases between. The CDR3 DNA follows: TGTGCCAGCAGCCAAGTGCGGGGTTACGAGCAGTACTTC. It specifies CASSQVRGYEQYF.

This clone has a single count. The rearrangement joins TRBV5-1 to TRBJ2-7; D might be TRBD1 (6 bases). There are 13 residues in the CDR3. Germline CDR1 SGHRS, CDR2 YFSETQ. Trimming cost V 2 bases and J 5 bases, with 11 bases left between them. Here the CDR3 DNA reads TGCGCCAGCAGCTTTCAGGGGTTCGACGAGCAGTACTTC. Translating gives CASSFQGFDEQYF.

The chain combines TRBV6-2 or TRBV6-3 with TRBJ2-5, with 8 bases that match TRBD2. In germline, CDR1 is MNHEY, CDR2 SVGEGT. With V trimmed by 2 bases and J by 2 bases, 13 bases remained unmatched. CDR3 size: 18 residues. The CDR3 sequence: CASSYPLLAGGPQETQYF. The DNA for the CDR3 is TGTGCCAGCAGTTACCCCTTGCTGGCGGGGGGACCTCAAGAGACCCAGTACTTC.

The genes are TRBV29-1 and TRBJ1-2; no reliable D call. CDR3 length: 14 amino acids. Germline assignment: CDR1 SQVTM and CDR2 ANQGSEA. Trimming cost V 7 bases and J 2 bases, with 17 bases left between them. CDR3 nucleotides: TGCAGCGCAAAACAATCAACGCCCAACTATGGCTACACCTTC. Amino acid sequence: CSAKQSTPNYGYTF.